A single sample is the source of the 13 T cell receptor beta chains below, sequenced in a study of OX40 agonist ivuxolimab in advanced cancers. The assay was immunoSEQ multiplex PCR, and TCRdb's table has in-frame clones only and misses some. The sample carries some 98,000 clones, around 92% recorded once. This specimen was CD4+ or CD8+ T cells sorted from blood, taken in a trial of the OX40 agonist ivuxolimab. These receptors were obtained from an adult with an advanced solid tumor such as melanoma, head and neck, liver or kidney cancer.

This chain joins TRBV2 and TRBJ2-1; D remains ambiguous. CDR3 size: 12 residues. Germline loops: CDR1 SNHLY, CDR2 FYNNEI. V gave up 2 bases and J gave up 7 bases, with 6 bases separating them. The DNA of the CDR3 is TGTGCCAGCAGTGAAAACTGGAATGAGCAGTTCTTC. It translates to CASSENWNEQFF. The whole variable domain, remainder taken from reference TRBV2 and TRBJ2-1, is EPEVTQTPSHQVTQMGQEVILRCVPISNHLYFYWYRQILGQKVEFLVSFYNNEISEKSEIFDDQFSVERPDGSNFTLKIRSTKLEDSAMYFCASSENWNEQFFGPGTRLTVL.

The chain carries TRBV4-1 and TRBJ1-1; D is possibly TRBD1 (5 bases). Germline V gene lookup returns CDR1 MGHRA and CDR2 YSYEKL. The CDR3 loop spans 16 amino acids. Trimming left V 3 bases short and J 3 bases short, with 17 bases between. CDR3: CASSHLATRGDTEAFF. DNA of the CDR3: TGCGCCAGCAGCCACTTAGCTACTAGGGGAGACACTGAAGCTTTCTTT.

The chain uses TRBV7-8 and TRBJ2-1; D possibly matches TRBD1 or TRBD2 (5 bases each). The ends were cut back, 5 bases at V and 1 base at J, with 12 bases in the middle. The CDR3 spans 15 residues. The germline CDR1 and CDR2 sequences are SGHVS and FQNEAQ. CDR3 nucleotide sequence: TGTGCCAGCAGCCCCCGAGGGGTTTCCTACAATGAGCAGTTCTTC. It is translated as CASSPRGVSYNEQFF.

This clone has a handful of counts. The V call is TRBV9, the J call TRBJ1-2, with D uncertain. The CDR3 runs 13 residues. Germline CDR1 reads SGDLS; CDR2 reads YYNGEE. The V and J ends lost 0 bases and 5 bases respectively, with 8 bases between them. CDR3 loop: CASSVVQHYGYTF. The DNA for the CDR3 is TGTGCCAGCAGCGTAGTGCAGCATTATGGCTACACCTTC.

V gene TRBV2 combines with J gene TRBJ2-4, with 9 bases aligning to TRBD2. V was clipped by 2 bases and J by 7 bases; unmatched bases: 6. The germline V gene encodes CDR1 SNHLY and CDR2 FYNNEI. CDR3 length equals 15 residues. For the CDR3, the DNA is TGTGCCAGCAGTGAATTGGCGGGGGGGGCGAACATTCAGTACTTC. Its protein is CASSELAGGANIQYF.

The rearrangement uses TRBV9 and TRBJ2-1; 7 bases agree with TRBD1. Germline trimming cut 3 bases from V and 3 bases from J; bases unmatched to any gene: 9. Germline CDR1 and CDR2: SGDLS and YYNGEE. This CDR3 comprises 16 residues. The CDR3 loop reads CASSEGNGDSYNEQFF. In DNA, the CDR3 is TGTGCCAGCAGCGAGGGAAATGGGGACAGCTACAATGAGCAGTTCTTC.

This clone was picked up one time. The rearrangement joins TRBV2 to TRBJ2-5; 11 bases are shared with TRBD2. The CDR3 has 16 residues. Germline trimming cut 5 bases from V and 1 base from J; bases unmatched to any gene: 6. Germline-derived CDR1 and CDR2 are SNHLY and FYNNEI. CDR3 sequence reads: CASSSGLAGLQETQYF. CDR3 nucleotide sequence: TGTGCCAGCAGTAGTGGACTAGCGGGCCTCCAAGAGACCCAGTACTTC.

The CDR3 region is CASSLLTGTLHEQYF. As DNA, the CDR3 is TGTGCCAGCAGCTTACTTACAGGGACCTTACACGAGCAGTACTTC. The chain employs TRBV7-9 and TRBJ2-7, with D possibly TRBD1 on 6 matching bases. The CDR3 loop spans 15 amino acids. CDR1 is SEHNR, CDR2 FQNEAQ, per germline (reference sequence). With 2 bases removed from V and 5 bases from J, the gap between germline ends came to 16 bases. The entire variable domain, with the rest obtained from reference TRBV7-9 and TRBJ2-7, is as follows: DTGVSQNPRHKITKRGQNVTFRCDPISEHNRLYWYRQTLGQGPEFLTYFQNEAQLEKSRLLSDRFSAERPKGSFSTLEIQRTEQGDSAMYLCASSLLTGTLHEQYFGPGTRLTVT.

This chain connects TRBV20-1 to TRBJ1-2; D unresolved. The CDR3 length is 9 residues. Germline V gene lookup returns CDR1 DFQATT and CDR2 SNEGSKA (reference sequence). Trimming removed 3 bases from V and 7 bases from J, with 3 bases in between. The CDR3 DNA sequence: TGCAGTGCTAGCCCTGGCTACACCTTC. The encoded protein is CSASPGYTF.

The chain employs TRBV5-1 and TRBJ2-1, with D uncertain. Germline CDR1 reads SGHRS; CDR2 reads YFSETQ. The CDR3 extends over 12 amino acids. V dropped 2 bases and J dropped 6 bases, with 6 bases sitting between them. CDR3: CASSLPGNEQFF. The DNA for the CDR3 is TGCGCCAGCAGCTTACCCGGCAATGAGCAGTTCTTC.

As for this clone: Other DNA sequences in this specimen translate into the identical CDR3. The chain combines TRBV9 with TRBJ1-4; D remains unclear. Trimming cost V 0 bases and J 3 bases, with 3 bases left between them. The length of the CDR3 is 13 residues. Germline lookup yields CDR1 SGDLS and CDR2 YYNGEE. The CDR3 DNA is TGTGCCAGCAGCGTAGCGCCTAATGAAAAACTGTTTTTT. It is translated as CASSVAPNEKLFF.

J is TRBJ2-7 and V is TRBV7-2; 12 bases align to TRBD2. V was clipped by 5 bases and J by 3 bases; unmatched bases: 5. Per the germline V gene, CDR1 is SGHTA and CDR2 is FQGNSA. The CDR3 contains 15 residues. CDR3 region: CASSLGTSGYYEQYF. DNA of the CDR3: TGTGCCAGCAGCCTCGGGACTAGCGGGTACTACGAGCAGTACTTC.

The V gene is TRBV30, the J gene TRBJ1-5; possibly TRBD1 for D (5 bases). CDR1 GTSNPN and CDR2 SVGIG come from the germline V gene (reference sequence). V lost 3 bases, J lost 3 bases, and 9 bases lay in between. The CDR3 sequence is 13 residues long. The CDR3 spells CAWRQDLNQPQHF. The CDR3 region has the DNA TGTGCCTGGAGACAGGATCTCAATCAGCCCCAGCATTTT.